Listed below are T cell receptor beta chains from one sample, sequenced in a study of post-analysis software for immune sequencing data. TCRdb processed the PCR reads anew with MiXCR; each CDR3 protein has one entry. The table shows about 760,000 distinct CDR3 sequences, with about 27% occurring only once. The sample was blood. The receptors stem from a girl aged 5 to 17 with multiple sclerosis. CDR3s include the opening cysteine and the closing phenylalanine or tryptophan. The D gene is left open where the match is weak. Rows give clone size only sometimes, using once, few, many, or a class for an expanded clone.

clone_size | j_call | v_call | d_call | cdr3_nt | cdr3_aa
- | TRBJ2-7 | TRBV20-1 | TRBD1 | TGCAGTGCTAGATCCGGGACAGGTCTTAATGAGCAGTACTTC | CSARSGTGLNEQYF
few | TRBJ1-1 | TRBV20-1 | - | TGCAGTGCTGACAGGAGGAACACTGAAGCTTTCTTT | CSADRRNTEAFF
- | TRBJ2-1 | TRBV11-3 | - | TGTGCCAGCAGCTTGGGTAGGGGGTCCGATGAGCAGTTCTTC | CASSLGRGSDEQFF
- | TRBJ2-2 | TRBV12-3/TRBV12-4 | - | TGTGCCAGCAGTTTAGGACCGGAGCTGTTTTTT | CASSLGPELFF
- | TRBJ2-1 | TRBV7-8 | TRBD1 | TGTGCCAGCAGCTTAGGGGGCGTGGGACAGGGAAACAATGAGCAGTTCTTC | CASSLGGVGQGNNEQFF
- | TRBJ2-7 | TRBV7-2 | - | TGTGCCAGCAGCTTAGTTCCTAGCACCTACGAGCAGTACTTC | CASSLVPSTYEQYF
- | TRBJ2-5 | TRBV20-1 | - | TGCAGTGCCGCCGGTCTAGCCCCTCAAGAGACCCAGTACTTC | CSAAGLAPQETQYF
- | TRBJ2-5 | TRBV14 | - | TGTGCCAGCAGCCTAATACCCCAAGAGACCCAGTACTTC | CASSLIPQETQYF
few | TRBJ2-3 | TRBV7-2 | - | TGTGCCAGCAGTTCACGCAAAAAGGGGGGAGAGATCACAGATACGCAGTATTTT | CASSSRKKGGEITDTQYF
- | TRBJ2-7 | TRBV10-1 | - | TGCGCCAGCAGCGACGGAGGCCCTGGCTCTCCCTACGAGCAGTACTTC | CASSDGGPGSPYEQYF
- | TRBJ2-7 | TRBV3-1 | TRBD2 | TGTGCCAGCAGGGGCCTAGCGGGAGAATCTTCCTACGAGCAGTACTTC | CASRGLAGESSYEQYF
- | TRBJ2-3 | TRBV7-9 | - | TGTGCCAGCAGCTTCGGTCTAGTTTCAGATACGCAGTATTTT | CASSFGLVSDTQYF
- | TRBJ2-4 | TRBV5-5 | - | TGTGCCAGCAGCACCCGGGACTTTGGGGACATTCAGTACTTC | CASSTRDFGDIQYF
few | TRBJ1-4 | TRBV4-1 | - | TGCGCCAGCAGCCCCCGCGGGGCGGGAATATTGGGTGAAAAACTGTTTTTT | CASSPRGAGILGEKLFF
- | TRBJ2-7 | TRBV4-3 | - | TGCGCCAGCAGCCAAGGGCTACGGAACTACTACGAGCAGTACTTC | CASSQGLRNYYEQYF
- | TRBJ1-1 | TRBV5-5 | - | TGTGCCAGCAGCTTGGATAGGGTAAGGGGCACTGAAGCTTTCTTT | CASSLDRVRGTEAFF